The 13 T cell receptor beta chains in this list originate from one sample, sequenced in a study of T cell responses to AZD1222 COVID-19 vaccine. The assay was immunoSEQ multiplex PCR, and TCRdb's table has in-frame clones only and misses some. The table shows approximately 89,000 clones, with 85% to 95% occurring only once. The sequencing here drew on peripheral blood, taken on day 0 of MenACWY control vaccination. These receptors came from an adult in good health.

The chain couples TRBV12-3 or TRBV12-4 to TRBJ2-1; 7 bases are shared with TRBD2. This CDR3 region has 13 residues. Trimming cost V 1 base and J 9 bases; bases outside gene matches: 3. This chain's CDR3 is CASSLGEGREQFF. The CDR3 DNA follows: TGTGCCAGCAGTTTAGGGGAGGGTCGTGAGCAGTTCTTC.

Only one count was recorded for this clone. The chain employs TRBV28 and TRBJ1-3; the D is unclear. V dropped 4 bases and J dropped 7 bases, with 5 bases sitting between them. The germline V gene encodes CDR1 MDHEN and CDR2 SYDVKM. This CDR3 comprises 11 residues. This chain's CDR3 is CASSSPNTIYF. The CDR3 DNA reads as TGTGCCAGCAGTTCCCCCAACACCATATATTTT.

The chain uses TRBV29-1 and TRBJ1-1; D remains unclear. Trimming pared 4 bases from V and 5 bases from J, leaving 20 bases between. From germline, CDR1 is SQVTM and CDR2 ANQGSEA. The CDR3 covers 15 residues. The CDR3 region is CSVGGPGGMRTEAFF. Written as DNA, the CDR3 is TGCAGCGTTGGCGGTCCGGGCGGTATGAGGACTGAAGCTTTCTTT.

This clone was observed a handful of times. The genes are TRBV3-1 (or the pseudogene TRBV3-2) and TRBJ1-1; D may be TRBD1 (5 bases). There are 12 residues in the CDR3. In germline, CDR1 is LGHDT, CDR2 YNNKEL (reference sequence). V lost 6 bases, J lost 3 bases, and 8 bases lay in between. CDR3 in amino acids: CASSLTDTEAFF. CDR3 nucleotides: TGTGCCAGCAGTCTGACAGACACTGAAGCTTTCTTT.

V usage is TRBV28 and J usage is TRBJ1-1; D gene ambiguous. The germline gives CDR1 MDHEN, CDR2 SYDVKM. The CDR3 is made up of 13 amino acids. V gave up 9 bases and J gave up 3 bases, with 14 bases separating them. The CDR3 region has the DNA TGTGCCAGTTCGGGATCACTGTACACTGAAGCTTTCTTT. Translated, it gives CASSGSLYTEAFF.

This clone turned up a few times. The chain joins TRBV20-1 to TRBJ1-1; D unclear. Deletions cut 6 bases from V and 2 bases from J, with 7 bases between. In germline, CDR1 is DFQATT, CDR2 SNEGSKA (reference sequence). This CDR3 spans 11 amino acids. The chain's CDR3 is CSAPTNTEAFF. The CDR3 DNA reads TGCAGTGCGCCTACTAACACTGAAGCTTTCTTT.

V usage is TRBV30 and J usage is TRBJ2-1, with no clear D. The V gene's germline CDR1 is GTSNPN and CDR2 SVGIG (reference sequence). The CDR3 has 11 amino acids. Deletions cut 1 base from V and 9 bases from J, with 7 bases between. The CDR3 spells CAWSGPIEQFF. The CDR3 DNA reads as TGTGCCTGGAGTGGGCCTATTGAGCAGTTCTTC.

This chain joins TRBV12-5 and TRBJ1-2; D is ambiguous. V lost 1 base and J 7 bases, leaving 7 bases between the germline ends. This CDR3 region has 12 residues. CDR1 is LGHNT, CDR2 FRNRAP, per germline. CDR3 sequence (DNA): TGTGCTAGTGGTTTGGCGGGATCTGGCTACACCTTC. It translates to CASGLAGSGYTF.

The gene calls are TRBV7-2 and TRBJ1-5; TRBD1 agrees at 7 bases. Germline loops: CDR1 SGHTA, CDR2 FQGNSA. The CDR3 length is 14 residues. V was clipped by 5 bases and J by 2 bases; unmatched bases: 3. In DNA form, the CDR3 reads TGTGCCAGCAGCGGAGACAGGGGCAATCAGCCCCAGCATTTT. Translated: CASSGDRGNQPQHF.

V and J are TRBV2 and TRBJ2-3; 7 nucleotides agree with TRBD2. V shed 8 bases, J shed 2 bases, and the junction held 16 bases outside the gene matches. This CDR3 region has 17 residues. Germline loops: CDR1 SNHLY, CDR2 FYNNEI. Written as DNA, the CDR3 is TGTGCCAGCTCCACCACAAGCGGGAACAGCCTCACAGATACGCAGTATTTT. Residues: CASSTTSGNSLTDTQYF.

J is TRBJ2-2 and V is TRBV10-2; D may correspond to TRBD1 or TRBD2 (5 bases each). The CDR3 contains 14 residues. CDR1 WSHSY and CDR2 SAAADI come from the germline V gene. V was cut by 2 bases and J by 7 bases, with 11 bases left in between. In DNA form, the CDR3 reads TGCGCCAGCAGTGAGCCAGGGAGTGTCGGGGAGCTGTTTTTT. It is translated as CASSEPGSVGELFF.

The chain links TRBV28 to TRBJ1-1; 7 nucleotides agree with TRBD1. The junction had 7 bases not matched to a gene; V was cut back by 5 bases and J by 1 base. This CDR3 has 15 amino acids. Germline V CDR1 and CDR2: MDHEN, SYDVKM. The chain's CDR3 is CASSPEQGPNTEAFF. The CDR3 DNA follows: TGTGCCAGCAGTCCCGAACAGGGGCCGAACACTGAAGCTTTCTTT.

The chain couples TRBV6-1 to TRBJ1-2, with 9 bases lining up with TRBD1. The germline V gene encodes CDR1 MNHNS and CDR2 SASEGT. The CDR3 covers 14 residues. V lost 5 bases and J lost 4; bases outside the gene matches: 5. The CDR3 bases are TGTGCCAGCAGTCCTCCGACAGGGGGCTATGGCTACACCTTC. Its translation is CASSPPTGGYGYTF.